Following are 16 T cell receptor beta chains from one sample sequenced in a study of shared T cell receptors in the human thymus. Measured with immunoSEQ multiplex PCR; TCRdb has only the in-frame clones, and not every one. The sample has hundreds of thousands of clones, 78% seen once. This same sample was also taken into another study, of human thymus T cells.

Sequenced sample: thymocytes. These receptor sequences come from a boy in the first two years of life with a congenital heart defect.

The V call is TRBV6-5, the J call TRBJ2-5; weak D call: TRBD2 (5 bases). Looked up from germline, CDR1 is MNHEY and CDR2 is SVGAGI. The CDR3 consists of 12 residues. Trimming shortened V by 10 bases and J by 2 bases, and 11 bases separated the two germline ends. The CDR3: CATGRGQETQYF. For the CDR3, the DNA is TGTGCCACAGGACGGGGACAAGAGACCCAGTACTTC.

The CDR3 is CASSPRTGPNYGYTF. Here the CDR3 DNA reads TGCGCCAGCAGCCCCCGGACAGGGCCGAACTATGGCTACACCTTC. This chain joins TRBV5-1 and TRBJ1-2, with 8 bases that match TRBD1. Trimming at V came to 4 bases and at J to 2 bases, leaving 7 bases not matched to a gene. CDR1 is SGHRS and CDR2 is YFSETQ in the germline V gene. The CDR3 is made up of 15 amino acids.

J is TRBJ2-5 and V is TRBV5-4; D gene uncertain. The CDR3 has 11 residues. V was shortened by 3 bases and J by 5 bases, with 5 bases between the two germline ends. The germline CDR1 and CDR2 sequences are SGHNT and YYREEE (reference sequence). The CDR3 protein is CASSSRETQYF. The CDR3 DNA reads TGTGCCAGCAGCTCGAGGGAGACCCAGTACTTC.

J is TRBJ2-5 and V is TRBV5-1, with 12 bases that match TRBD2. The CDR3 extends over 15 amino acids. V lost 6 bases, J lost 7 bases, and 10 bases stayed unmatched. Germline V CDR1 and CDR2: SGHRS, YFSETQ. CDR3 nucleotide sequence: TGCGCCAGCACCACAACTAGCGGGAGGCGCGGGACCCAGTACTTC. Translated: CASTTTSGRRGTQYF.

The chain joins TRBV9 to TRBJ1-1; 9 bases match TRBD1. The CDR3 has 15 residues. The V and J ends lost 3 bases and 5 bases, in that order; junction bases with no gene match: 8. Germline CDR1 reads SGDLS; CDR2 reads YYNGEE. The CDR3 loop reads CASSAPVTGGTEAFF. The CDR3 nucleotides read TGTGCCAGCAGCGCCCCCGTGACAGGGGGAACTGAAGCTTTCTTT.

The CDR3 nucleotides read TGCGCCAGCAGCTTGCCTAGCGGTTCCTACGAGCAGTACTTC. As protein: CASSLPSGSYEQYF. The chain has TRBV5-1 and TRBJ2-7, with 7 bases fitting TRBD2. The ends lost 1 base at V and 1 base at J; junction bases unmatched: 2. Germline values: CDR1 SGHRS, CDR2 YFSETQ. The CDR3 is 14 residues long.

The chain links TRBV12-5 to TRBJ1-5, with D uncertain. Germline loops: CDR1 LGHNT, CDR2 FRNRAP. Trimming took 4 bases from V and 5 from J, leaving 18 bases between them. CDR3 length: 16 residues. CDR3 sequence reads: CASGSLPGDPYQPQHF. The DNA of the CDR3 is TGTGCTAGTGGTTCCCTCCCGGGAGACCCGTATCAGCCCCAGCATTTT.

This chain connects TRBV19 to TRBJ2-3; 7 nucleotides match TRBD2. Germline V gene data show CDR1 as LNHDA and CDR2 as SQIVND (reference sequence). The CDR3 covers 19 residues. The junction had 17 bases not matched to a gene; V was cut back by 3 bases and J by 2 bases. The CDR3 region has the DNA TGTGCCAGTAGTATCTTCCTTGCATGGAGGGAGGGCCCCACAGATACGCAGTATTTT. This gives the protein CASSIFLAWREGPTDTQYF.

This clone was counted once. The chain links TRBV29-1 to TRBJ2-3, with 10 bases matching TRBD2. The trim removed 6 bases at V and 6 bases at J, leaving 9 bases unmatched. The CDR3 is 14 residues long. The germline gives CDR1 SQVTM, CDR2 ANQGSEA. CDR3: CSVYSSGSRDTQYF. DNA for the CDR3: TGCAGCGTGTATTCTAGCGGGAGCCGCGATACGCAGTATTTT.

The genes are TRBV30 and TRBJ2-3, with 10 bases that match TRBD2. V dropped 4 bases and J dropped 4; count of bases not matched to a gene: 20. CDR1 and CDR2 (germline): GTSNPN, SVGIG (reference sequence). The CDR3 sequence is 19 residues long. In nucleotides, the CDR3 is TGTGCCTGGAACCAAACCGGGACTAGCGCCCCCGAGGGCCCAGATACGCAGTATTTT. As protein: CAWNQTGTSAPEGPDTQYF.

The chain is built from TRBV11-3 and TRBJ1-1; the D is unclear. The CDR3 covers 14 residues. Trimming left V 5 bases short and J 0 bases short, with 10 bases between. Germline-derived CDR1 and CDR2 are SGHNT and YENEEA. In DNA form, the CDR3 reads TGTGCCAGCAGCCCCCAAACAGTGAACACTGAAGCTTTCTTT. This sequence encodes CASSPQTVNTEAFF.

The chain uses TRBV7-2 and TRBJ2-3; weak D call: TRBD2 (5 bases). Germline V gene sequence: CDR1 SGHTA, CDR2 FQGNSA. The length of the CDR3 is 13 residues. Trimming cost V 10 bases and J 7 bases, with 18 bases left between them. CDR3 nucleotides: TGTGCCACCTCTACCGGGGTGTGGTATACGCAGTATTTT. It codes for CATSTGVWYTQYF.

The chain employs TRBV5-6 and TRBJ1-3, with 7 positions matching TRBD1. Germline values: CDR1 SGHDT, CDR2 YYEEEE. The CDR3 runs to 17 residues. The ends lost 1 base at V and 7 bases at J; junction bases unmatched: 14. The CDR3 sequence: CASSLRWGQMWNNTIYF. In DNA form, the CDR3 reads TGTGCCAGCAGCTTGAGGTGGGGACAGATGTGGAACAACACCATATATTTT.

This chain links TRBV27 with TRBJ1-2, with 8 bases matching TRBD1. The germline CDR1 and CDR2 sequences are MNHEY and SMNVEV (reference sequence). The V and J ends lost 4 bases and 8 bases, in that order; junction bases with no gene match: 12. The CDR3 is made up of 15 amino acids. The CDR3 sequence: CASSSSGRGQGGYTF. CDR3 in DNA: TGTGCCAGCAGTTCCTCAGGCAGGGGGCAAGGGGGCTACACCTTC.

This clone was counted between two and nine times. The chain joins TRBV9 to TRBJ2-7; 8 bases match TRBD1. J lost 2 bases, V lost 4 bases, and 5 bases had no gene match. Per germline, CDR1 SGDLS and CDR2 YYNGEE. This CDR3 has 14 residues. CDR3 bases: TGTGCCAGCAGCCCGGACAGGGTCCCCTACGAGCAGTACTTC. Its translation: CASSPDRVPYEQYF.

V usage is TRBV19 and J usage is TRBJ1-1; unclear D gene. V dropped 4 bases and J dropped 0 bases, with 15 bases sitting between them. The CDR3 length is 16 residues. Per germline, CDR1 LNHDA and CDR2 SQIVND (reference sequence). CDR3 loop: CASSNPSKPLNTEAFF. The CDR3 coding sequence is TGTGCCAGTAGTAACCCGTCAAAGCCTTTGAACACTGAAGCTTTCTTT.